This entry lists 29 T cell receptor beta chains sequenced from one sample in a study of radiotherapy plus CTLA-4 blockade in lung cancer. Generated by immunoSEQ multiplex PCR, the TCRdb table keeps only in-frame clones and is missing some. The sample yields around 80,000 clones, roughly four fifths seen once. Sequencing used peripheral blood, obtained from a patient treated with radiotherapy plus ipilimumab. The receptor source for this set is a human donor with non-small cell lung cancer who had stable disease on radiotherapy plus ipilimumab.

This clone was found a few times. CDR3 DNA sequence: TGTGCCAGCAGCCAAAACAGCCAAGAGACCCAGTACTTC. Its translation: CASSQNSQETQYF. The rearrangement uses TRBV14 and TRBJ2-5; D is ambiguous. Germline CDR1 SGHDN, CDR2 FVKESK. V lost 2 bases and J lost 1, with 5 bases in between. The CDR3 has 13 residues. Full variable domain (outside the CDR3, taken from reference TRBV14 and TRBJ2-5): EAGVTQFPSHSVIEKGQTVTLRCDPISGHDNLYWYRRVMGKEIKFLLHFVKESKQDESGMPNNRFLAERTGGTYSTLKVQPAELEDSGVYFCASSQNSQETQYFGPGTRLLVL.

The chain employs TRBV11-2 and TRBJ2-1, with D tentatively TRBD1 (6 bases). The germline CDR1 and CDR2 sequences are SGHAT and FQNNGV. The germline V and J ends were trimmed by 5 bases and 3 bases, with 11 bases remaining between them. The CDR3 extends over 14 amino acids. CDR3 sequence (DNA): TGTGCCAGCAGCCCCGGGACACTCTACAATGAGCAGTTCTTC. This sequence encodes CASSPGTLYNEQFF.

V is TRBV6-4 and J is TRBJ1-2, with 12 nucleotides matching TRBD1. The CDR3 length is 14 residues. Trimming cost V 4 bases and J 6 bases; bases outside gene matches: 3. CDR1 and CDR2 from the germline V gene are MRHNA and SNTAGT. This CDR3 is CASSAGTGGDGYTF. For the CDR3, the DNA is TGTGCCAGCAGTGCCGGGACAGGGGGCGATGGCTACACCTTC.

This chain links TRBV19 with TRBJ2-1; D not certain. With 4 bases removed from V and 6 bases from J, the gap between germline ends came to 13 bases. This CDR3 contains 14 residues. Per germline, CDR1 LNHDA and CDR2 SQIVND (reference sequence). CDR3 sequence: CASSTPLPGNEQFF. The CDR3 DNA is TGTGCCAGTAGTACCCCACTACCGGGCAATGAGCAGTTCTTC.

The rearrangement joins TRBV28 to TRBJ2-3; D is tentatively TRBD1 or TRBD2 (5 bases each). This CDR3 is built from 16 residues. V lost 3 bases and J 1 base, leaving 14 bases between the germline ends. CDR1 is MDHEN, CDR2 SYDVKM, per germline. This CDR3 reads CASSLGVASRTDTQYF. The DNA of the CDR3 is TGTGCCAGCAGTTTGGGGGTTGCATCGCGCACAGATACGCAGTATTTT.

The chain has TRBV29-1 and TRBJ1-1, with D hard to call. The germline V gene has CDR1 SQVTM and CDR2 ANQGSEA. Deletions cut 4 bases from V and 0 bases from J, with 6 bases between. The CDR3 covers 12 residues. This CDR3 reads CSVGRMNTEAFF. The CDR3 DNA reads TGCAGCGTTGGACGGATGAACACTGAAGCTTTCTTT.

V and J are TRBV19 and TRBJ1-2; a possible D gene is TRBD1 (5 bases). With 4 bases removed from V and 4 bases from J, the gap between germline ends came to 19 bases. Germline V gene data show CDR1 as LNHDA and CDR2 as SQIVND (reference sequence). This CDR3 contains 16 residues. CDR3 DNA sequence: TGTGCCAGTAGTAGCTGGGACGTCCGGGAAGGCTATGGCTACACCTTC. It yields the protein CASSSWDVREGYGYTF.

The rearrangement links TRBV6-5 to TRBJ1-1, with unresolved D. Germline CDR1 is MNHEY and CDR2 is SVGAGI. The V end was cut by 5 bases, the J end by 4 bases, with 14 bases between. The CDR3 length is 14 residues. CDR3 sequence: CASSTGNPATEAFF. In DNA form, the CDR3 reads TGTGCCAGCAGTACCGGGAATCCAGCCACTGAAGCTTTCTTT.

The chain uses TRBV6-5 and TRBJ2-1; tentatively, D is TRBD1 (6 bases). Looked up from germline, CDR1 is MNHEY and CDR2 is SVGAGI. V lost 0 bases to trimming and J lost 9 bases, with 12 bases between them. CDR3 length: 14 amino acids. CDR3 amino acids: CASSYSPGHPEQFF. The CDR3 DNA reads TGTGCCAGCAGTTACTCACCGGGACACCCTGAGCAGTTCTTC.

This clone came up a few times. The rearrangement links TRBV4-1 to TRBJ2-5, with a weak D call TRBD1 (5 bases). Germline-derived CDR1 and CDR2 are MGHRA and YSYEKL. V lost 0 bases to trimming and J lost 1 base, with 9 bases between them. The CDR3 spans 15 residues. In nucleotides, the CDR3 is TGCGCCAGCAGCCAAGATTGGACAAGCCAAGAGACCCAGTACTTC. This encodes CASSQDWTSQETQYF.

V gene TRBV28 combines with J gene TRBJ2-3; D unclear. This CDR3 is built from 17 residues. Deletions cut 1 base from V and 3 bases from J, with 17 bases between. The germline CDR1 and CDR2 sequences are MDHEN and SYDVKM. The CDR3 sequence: CASSLSPSFTLTDTQYF. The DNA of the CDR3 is TGTGCCAGCAGTTTATCCCCTTCCTTCACCCTAACAGATACGCAGTATTTT. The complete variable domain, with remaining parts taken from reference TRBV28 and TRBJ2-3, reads DVKVTQSSRYLVKRTGEKVFLECVQDMDHENMFWYRQDPGLGLRLIYFSYDVKMKEKGDIPEGYSVSREKKERFSLILESASTNQTSMYLCASSLSPSFTLTDTQYFGPGTRLTVL.

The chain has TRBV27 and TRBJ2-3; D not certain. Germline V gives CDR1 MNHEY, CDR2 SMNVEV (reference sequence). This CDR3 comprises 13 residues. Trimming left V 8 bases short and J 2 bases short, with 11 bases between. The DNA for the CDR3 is TGTGCCAGCGGAAGTCGATACACAGATACGCAGTATTTT. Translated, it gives CASGSRYTDTQYF.

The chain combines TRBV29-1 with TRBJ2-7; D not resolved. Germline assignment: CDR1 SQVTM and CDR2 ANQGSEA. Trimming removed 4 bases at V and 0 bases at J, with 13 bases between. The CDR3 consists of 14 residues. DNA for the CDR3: TGCAGCGTTGTTTTGTTCACCTCCTCCTACGAGCAGTACTTC. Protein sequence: CSVVLFTSSYEQYF.

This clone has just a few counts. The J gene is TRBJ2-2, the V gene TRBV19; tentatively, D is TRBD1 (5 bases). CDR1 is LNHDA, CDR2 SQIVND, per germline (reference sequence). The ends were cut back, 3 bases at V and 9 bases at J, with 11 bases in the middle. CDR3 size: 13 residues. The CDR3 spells CASSIWTSRELFF. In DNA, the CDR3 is TGTGCCAGTAGTATCTGGACATCCAGGGAGCTGTTTTTT.

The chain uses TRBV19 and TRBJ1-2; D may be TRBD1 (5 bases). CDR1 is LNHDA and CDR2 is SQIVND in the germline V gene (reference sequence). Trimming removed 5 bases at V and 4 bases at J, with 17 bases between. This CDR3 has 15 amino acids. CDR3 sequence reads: CASSPPVTAPYGYTF. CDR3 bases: TGTGCCAGTAGTCCGCCCGTGACAGCCCCCTATGGCTACACCTTC.

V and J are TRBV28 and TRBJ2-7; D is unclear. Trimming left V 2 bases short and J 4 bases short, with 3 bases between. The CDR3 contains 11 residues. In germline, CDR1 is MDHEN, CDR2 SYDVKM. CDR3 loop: CASSLNYEQYF. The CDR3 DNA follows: TGTGCCAGCAGTTTAAATTACGAGCAGTACTTC. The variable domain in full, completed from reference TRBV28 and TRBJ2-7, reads DVKVTQSSRYLVKRTGEKVFLECVQDMDHENMFWYRQDPGLGLRLIYFSYDVKMKEKGDIPEGYSVSREKKERFSLILESASTNQTSMYLCASSLNYEQYFGPGTRLTVT.

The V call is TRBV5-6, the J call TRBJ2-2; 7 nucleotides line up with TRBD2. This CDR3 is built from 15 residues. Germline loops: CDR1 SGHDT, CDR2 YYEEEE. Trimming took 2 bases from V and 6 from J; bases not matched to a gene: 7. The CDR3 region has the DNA TGTGCCAGCAGCTTTCGGGAGGCCGGGGCCGGGGAGCTGTTTTTT. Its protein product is CASSFREAGAGELFF.

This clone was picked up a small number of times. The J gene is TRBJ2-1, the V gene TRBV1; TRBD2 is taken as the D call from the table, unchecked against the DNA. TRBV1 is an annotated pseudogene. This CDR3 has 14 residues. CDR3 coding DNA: TGCACCAGCAGCCTCCAAAAGCACGGCGGTGAGCAGTTCTTC. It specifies CTSSLQKHGGEQFF.

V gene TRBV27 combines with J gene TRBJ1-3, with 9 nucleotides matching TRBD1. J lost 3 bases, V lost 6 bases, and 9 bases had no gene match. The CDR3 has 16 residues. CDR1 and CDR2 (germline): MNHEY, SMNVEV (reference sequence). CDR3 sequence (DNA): TGTGCCAGCAGGAGGGGGACAGGGAACTTTGGAAACACCATATATTTT. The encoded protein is CASRRGTGNFGNTIYF.

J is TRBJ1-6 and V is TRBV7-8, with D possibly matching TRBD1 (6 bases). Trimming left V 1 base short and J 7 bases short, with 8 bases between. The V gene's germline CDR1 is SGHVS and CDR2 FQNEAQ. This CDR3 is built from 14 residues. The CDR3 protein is CASSLGDTNSPLHF. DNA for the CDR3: TGTGCCAGCAGCTTAGGGGACACCAATTCACCCCTCCACTTT.

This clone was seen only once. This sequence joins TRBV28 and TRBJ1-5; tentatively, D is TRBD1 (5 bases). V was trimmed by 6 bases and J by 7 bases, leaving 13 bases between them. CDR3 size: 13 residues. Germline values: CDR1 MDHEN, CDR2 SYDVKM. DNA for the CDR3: TGTGCCAGCAGGCCGGACAATCCCCAGCCCCAGCATTTT. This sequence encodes CASRPDNPQPQHF.

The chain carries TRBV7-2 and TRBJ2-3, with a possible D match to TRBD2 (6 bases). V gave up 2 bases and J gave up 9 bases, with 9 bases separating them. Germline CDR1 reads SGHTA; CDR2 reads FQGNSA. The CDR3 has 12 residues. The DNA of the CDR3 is TGTGCCAGCAGCTTATATAGCGGAACGCAGTATTTT. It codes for CASSLYSGTQYF.

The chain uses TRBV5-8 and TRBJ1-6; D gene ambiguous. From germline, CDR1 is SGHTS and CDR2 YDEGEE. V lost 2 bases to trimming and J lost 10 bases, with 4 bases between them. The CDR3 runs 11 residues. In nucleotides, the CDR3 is TGTGCCAGCAGCTTTCAGTCACCCCTCCACTTT. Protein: CASSFQSPLHF.

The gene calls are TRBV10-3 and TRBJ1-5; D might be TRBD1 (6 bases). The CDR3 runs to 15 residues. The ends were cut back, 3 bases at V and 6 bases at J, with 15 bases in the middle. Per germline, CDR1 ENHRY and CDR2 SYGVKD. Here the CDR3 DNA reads TGTGCCATCAGTGAAGGGGGGGGGCTAAGTCAGCCCCAGCATTTT. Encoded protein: CAISEGGGLSQPQHF.

CDR3 loop: CASSYSATGVTYEQYF. The CDR3 region has the DNA TGTGCCAGCAGTTACTCAGCGACAGGGGTAACCTACGAGCAGTACTTC. The chain joins TRBV6-5 to TRBJ2-7; 8 bases match TRBD1. V lost 0 bases, J lost 2 bases, and 6 bases stayed unmatched. The CDR3 covers 16 residues. Germline V gives CDR1 MNHEY, CDR2 SVGAGI.

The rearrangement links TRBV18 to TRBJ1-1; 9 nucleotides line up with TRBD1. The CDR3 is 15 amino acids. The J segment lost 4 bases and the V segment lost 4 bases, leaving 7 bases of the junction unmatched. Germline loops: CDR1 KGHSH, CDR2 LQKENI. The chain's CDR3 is CASSRTGGESTEAFF. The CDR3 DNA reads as TGTGCCAGCTCACGTACAGGGGGCGAGAGCACTGAAGCTTTCTTT.

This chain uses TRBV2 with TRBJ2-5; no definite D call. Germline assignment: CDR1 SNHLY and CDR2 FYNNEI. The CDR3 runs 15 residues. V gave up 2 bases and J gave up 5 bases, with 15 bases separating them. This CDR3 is CASSERSRFRETQYF. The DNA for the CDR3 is TGTGCCAGCAGTGAACGGTCAAGGTTTAGGGAGACCCAGTACTTC.

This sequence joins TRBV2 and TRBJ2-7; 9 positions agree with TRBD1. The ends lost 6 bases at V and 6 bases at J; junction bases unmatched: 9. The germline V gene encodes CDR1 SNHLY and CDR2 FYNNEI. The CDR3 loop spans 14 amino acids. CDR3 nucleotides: TGTGCCAGCAGAACAGGGGGCGATTTTGGCGAGCAGTACTTC. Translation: CASRTGGDFGEQYF.

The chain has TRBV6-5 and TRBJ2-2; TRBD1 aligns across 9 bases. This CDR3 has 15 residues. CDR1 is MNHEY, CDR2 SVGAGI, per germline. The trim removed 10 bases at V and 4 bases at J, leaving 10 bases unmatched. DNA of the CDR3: TGTGCCATTCTAGGGGACAGGGTTTTCACCGGGGAGCTGTTTTTT. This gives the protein CAILGDRVFTGELFF.